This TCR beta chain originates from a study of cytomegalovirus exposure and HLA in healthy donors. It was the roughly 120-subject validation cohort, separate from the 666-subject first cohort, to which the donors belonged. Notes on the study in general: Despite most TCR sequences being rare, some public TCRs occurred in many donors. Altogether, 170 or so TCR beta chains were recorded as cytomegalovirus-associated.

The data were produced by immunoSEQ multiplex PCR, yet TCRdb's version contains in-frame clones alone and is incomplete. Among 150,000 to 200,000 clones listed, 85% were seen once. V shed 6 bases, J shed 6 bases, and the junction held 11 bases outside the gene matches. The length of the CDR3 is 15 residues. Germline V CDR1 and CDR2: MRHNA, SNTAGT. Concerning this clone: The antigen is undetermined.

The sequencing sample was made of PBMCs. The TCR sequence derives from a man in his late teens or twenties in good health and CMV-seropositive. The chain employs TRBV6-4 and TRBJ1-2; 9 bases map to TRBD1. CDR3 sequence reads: CASSDEDRGLDGYTF. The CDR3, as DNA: TGTGCCAGCAGCGACGAGGACAGGGGACTCGATGGCTACACCTTC.